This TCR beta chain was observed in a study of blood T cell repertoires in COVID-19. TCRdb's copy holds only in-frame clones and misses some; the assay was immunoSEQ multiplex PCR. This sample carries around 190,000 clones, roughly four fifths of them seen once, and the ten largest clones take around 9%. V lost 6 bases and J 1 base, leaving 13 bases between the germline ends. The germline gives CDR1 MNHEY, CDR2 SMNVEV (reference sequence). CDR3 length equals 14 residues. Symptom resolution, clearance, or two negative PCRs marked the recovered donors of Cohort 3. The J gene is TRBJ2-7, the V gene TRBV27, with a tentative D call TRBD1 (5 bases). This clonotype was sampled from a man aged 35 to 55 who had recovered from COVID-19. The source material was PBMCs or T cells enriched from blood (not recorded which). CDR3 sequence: CASRRTTPSYEQYF. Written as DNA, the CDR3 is TGTGCCAGCAGGAGGACAACTCCTTCCTACGAGCAGTACTTC.